Here is one TCR beta chain with its context. These data belong to a study of control samples from healthy donors and cancer patients. Profiling relied on immunoSEQ multiplex PCR, and the TCRdb table lists in-frame clones only, not all of them. This table has 120,000 or so clones, approximately 94% appearing once. CDR3 length: 13 amino acids. Germline loops: CDR1 LGHNA, CDR2 YNFKEQ. V was pared by 3 bases and J by 5 bases, with 11 bases between. The chain employs TRBV4-2 and TRBJ2-7, with a weak D call TRBD2 (7 bases). Sequencing was done on a sample of PBMCs. This clonotype originated in a man between 45 and 60 years old with head and neck cancer. CDR3 in amino acids: CASSHRGGDEQYF. CDR3 nucleotide sequence: TGTGCCAGCAGCCACAGGGGAGGGGACGAGCAGTACTTC.